The 5 T cell receptor beta chains below were found in one sample sequenced in a study of T cell responses to AZD1222 COVID-19 vaccine. TCRdb keeps only in-frame clones here, not all; method: immunoSEQ multiplex PCR. The data contain around 140,000 clones, under 95% of them singletons. The sequences come from peripheral blood, collected 28 days after the second dose of the MenACWY control vaccine. Receptors were obtained from an adult who received the MenACWY meningococcal vaccine as a control.

The chain recombines TRBV6-2 or TRBV6-3 with TRBJ1-3; a weak D match, TRBD1 (6 bases). V lost 6 bases, J lost 2 bases, and 17 bases lay in between. The CDR3 is 16 amino acids. Germline-derived CDR1 and CDR2 are MNHEY and SVGEGT. CDR3 protein: CASSPKGGSTGNTIYF. As DNA, the CDR3 is TGTGCCAGCAGCCCTAAGGGGGGTTCTACTGGAAACACCATATATTTT.

The chain couples TRBV9 to TRBJ1-4, with D perhaps TRBD1 (5 bases). CDR1 and CDR2 (germline): SGDLS, YYNGEE. The CDR3 spans 16 residues. V was trimmed by 0 bases and J by 8 bases, leaving 17 bases between them. CDR3 nucleotides: TGTGCCAGCAGCGTAGGTCTTCAGGGTAGTGCGGAAAAACTGTTTTTT. Its protein is CASSVGLQGSAEKLFF.

The count of this clone is one. The chain links TRBV7-9 to TRBJ1-2; D remains ambiguous. Germline loops: CDR1 SEHNR, CDR2 FQNEAQ (reference sequence). Trimming cost V 5 bases and J 4 bases, with 14 bases left between them. This CDR3 contains 14 residues. This chain's CDR3 is CASSRDLGVYGYTF. CDR3 DNA sequence: TGTGCCAGCAGCCGAGATTTAGGAGTCTATGGCTACACCTTC.

This chain joins TRBV23-1 and TRBJ2-7; 8 bases match TRBD2. TRBV23-1 is recorded as an ORF, its role being uncertain. The CDR3 spans 20 residues. Trimming cost V 0 bases and J 2 bases; bases outside gene matches: 18. CDR3 nucleotides: TGCGCCAGCAGTCAATCGCCCCAATCCCCGGGGGGGGTTTTCGCCTACGAGCAGTACTTC. Translated, it gives CASSQSPQSPGGVFAYEQYF.

The chain joins TRBV2 to TRBJ2-7; tentatively, D is TRBD1 or TRBD2 (5 bases each). Per the germline V gene, CDR1 is SNHLY and CDR2 is FYNNEI. Trimming removed 8 bases at V and 0 bases at J, with 11 bases between. This CDR3 spans 13 amino acids. CDR3 in amino acids: CASDRRDSYEQYF. The CDR3 nucleotides read TGTGCCAGCGACAGACGGGACTCCTACGAGCAGTACTTC.